This T cell receptor (beta chain) is from a study of T cell responses to AZD1222 COVID-19 vaccine. About the study: Recipients boosted at about 4 weeks or about 12 weeks are pooled. Study-wide findings and caveats: Two AZD1222 administrations were followed by greater Spike-specific TCR breadth and depth.

The CDR3 consists of 15 residues. Germline CDR1 MNHEY, CDR2 SVGAGI. Trimming stripped 7 bases from V and 4 bases from J, with 14 bases between. Method: immunoSEQ multiplex PCR; TCRdb's copy keeps in-frame clones and lacks some. The sample records about 170,000 clones, 75% to 90% being singletons. As regards this clone: The antigen is undetermined.

The sequencing used peripheral blood, collected on day 0 of AZD1222 vaccination. This TCR was recovered from an adult in good health. The genes are TRBV6-5 and TRBJ1-6; D call uncertain. DNA of the CDR3: TGTGCCAGCAACCTCGTCCTTGGGTATAATTCACCCCTCCACTTT. This encodes CASNLVLGYNSPLHF.